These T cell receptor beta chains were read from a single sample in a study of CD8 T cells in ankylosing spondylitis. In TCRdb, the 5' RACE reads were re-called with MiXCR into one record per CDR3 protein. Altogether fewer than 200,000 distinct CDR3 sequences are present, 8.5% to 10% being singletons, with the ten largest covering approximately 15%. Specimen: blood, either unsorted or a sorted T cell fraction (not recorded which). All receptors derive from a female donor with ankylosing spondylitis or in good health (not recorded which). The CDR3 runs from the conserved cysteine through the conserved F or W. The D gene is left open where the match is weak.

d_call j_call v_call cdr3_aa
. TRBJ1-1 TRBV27 CASSLFPTMPDTEAFF
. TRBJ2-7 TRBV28 CASSYTQGEQYF
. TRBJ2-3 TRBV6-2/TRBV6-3 CASSYGGSTDTQYF
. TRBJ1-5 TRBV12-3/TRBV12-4 CASSLDREDQPQHF
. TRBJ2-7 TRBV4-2 CASSQEGQGGYEQYF
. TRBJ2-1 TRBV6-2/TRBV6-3 CASSYRRELQLEQFF
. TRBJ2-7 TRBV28 CATNSVGEQYF
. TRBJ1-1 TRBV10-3 CAISVISRTRQDLNTEAFF
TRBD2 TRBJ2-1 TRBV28 CASRDARGEGDNEQFF
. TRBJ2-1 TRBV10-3 CAIGHSESSYNEQFF
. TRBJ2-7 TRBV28 CASTLEGGGEGEQYF
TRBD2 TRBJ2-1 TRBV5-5 CASSPGWTSGNEQFF
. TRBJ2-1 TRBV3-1 CASSQDPTRGYNEQFF
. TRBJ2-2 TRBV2 CAYSTGWATNTGELFF
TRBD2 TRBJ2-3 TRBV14 CASSQDLLAESTDTQYF
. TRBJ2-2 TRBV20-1 CSAPRTSGTGELFF
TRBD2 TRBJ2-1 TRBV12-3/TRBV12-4 CASTSGAGGFSYNEQFF
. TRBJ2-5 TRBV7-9 CASSLGVLETQYF
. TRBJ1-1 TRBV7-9 CASTTPQASGEAFF
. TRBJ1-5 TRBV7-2 CASSLVQGEQPQHF
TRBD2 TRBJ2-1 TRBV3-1 CASSLSGLAGGPFGPEQFF
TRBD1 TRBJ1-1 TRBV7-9 CASTPEGATEAFF
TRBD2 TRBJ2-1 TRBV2 CASRSRGVQFF
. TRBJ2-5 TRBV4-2 CASSQEPGTAKETQYF
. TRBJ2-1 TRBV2 CASSGGLQSNEQFF
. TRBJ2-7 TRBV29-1 CSVVGDEQYF
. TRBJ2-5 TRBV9 CASSVGTGQETQYF
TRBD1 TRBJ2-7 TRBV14 CASSQEEGQGAYEQYF
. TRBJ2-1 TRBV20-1 CSARDRVLNMDEQFF
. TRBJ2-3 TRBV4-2 CASSPWGGASTDTQYF
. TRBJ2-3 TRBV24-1 CATSATGQHFRDTQYF
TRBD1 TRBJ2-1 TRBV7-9 CASSNPLRDRLSNEQFF
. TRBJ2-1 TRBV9 CASSVADEQFF
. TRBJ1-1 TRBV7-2 CASSLRWDTEAFF
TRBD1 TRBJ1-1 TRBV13 CASSLDQGAMNTEAFF
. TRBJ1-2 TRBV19 CASTGLEYGYTF
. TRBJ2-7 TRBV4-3 CASSQDRDAVYEQYF
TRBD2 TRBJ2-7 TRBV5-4 CASSFSGRSSYEQYF
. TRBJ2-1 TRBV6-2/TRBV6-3 CASSYEAVYNEQFF
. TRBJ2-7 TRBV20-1 CSAPSSGSYEQYF
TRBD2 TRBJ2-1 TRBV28 CASSPPWREDEQFF
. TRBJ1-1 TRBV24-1 CATRRHVNTEAFF
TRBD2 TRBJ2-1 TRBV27 CASSQTAGGPGNEQFF
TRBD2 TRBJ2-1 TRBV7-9 CASSLSGTSGSRWQFF
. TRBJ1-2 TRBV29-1 CSVDPRDNYRYTF
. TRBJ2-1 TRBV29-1 CSVEGGGGEYEQFF
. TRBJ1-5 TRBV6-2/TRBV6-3 CASSYGQRYQPQHF
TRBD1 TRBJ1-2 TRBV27 CASSTGTGSNYGYTF
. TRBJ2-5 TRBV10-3 CASGGPGVGQETQYF
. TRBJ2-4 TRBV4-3 CASSQGGGAKNIQYF
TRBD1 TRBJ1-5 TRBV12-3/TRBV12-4 CASSPGTGGVGGAQHF
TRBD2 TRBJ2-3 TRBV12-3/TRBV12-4 CASSPDLAGSTDTQYF
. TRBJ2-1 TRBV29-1 CSVLEGRTYNEQFF
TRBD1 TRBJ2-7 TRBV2 CASRPGTGPYEQYF